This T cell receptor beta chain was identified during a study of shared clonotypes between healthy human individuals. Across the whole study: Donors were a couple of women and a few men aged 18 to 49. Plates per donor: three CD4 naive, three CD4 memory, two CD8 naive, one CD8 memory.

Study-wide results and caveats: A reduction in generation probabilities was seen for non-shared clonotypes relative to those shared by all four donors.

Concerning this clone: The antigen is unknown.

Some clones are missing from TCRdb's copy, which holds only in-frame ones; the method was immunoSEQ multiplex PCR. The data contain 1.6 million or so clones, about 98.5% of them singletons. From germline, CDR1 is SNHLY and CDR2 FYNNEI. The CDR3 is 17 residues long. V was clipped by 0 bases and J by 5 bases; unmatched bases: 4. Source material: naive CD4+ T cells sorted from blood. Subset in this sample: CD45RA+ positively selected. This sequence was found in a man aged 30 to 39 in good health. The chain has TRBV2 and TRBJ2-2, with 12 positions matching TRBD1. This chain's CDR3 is CASSEAGQGARTGELFF. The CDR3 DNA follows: TGTGCCAGCAGTGAAGCGGGACAGGGGGCGCGAACCGGGGAGCTGTTTTTT.